Listed here is a single T cell receptor (beta chain). The CDR3 extends over 15 amino acids. V trimming: 7 bases; J trimming: 3 bases; junction bases outside the gene matches: 9. Germline-derived CDR1 and CDR2 are LNHDA and SQIVND (reference sequence). Sequenced by immunoSEQ multiplex PCR; TCRdb stores in-frame clones only, minus some. The sample shows about 270,000 clones, about 82% of them seen only once. This sample was taken from a study of blood T cell repertoires in COVID-19. Study summary: Specimens from acute and convalescent COVID-19 originated in the United States, Italy and Spain. PBMCs, B-cell-depleted T cells, or T cells were the source of the cDNA or gDNA that made up the material.

Input material: peripheral blood. This TCR derives from an elderly woman with COVID-19, enrolled during active disease. The rearrangement uses TRBV19 and TRBJ1-5; 7 bases align to TRBD1. The CDR3 nucleotides are TGTGCCAGTATCCCCGGGACAGAAATCAATCAGCCCCAGCATTTT. Translated, it gives CASIPGTEINQPQHF.